This T cell receptor beta chain was obtained from a study of blood T cell repertoires in COVID-19. Study background: Donors in the United States, Italy and Spain gave samples during acute or convalescent COVID-19. T cells, B-cell-depleted T cells, or PBMCs provided the cDNA or gDNA that served as material.

Authors' analysis steps: Estimates of nucleated cell counts were drawn from the amplification of reference gene primers. The table came from immunoSEQ multiplex PCR; TCRdb's copy has only in-frame clones and leaves some out. The V and J calls and clone size are taken from that table; D and trimming were inferred from the DNA. Altogether 60,000 to 75,000 clones are present, around 85% being singletons, with the ten largest covering just under 10%. CDR3 size: 14 residues. V trimming: 3 bases; J trimming: 3 bases; junction bases outside the gene matches: 5. CDR1 is DFQATT and CDR2 is SNEGSKA in the germline V gene (reference sequence).

Material for sequencing was peripheral blood. The TCR was taken from a woman aged 50 to 60 with acute or convalescent COVID-19. The chain uses TRBV20-1 and TRBJ2-7; the match to TRBD2 covers 10 bases. CDR3 sequence reads: CSASLLAGVYEQYF. CDR3 bases: TGCAGTGCTAGTCTCCTAGCGGGAGTCTACGAGCAGTACTTC.